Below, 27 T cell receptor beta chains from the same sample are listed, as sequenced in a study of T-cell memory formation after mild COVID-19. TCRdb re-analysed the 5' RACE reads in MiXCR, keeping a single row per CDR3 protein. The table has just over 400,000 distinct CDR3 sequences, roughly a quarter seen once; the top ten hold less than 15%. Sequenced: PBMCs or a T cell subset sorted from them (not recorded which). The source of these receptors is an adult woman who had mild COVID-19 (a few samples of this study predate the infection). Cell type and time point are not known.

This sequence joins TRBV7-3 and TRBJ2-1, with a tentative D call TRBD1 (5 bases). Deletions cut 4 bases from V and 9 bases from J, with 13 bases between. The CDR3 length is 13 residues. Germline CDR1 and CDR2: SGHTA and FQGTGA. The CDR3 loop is CASSSRQYGEQFF. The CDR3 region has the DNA TGTGCCAGCAGCTCAAGACAGTACGGTGAGCAGTTCTTC.

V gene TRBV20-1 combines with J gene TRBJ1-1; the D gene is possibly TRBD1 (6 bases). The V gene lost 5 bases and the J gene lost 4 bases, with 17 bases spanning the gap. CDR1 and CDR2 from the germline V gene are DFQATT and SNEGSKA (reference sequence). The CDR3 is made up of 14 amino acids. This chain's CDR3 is CSARSTGAPTEAFF. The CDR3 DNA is TGCAGTGCTCGCTCCACGGGGGCCCCCACTGAAGCTTTCTTT.

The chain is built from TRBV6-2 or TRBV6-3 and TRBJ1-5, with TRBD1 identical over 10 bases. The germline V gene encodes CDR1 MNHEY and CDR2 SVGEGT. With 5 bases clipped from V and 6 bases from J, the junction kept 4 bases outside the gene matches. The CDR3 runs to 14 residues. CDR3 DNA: TGTGCCAGCAGTCTGACAGGGGGCGGTCAGCCCCAGCATTTT. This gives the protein CASSLTGGGQPQHF.

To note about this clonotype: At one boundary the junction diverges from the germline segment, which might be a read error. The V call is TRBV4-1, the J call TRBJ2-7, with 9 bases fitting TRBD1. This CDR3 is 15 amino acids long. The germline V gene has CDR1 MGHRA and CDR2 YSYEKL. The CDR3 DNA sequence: TGCGCCAGCAGCCAAGGGACAGGGGAATCTTACGGGCAGTACTTC. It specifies CASSQGTGESYGQYF.

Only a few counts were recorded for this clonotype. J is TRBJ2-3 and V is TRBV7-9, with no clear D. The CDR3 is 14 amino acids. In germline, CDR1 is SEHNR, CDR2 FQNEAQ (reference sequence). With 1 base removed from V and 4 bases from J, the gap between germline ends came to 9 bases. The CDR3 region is CASSLDAHPDTQYF. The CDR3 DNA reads TGTGCCAGCAGCTTAGACGCCCATCCAGATACGCAGTATTTT.

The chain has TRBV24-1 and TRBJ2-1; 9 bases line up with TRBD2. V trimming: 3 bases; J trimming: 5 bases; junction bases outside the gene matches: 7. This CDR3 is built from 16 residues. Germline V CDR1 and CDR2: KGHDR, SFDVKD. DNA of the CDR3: TGTGCCACCAGTGATCAGGGCGGGAGGGTTGACAATGAGCAGTTCTTC. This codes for CATSDQGGRVDNEQFF.

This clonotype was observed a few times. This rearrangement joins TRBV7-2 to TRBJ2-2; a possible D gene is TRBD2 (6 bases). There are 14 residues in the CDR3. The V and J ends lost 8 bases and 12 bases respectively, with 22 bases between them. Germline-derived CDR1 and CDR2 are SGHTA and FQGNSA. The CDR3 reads CASGLPITPGKLFF. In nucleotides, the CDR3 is TGTGCCAGCGGACTACCAATTACACCGGGGAAGCTGTTTTTT.

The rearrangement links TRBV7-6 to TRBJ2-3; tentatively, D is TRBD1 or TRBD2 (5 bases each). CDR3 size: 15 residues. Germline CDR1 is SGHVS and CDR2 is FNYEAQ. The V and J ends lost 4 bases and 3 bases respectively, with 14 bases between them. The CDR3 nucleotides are TGTGCCAGCAGCTCGCTGAGGGGTTGGACAGATACGCAGTATTTT. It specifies CASSSLRGWTDTQYF.

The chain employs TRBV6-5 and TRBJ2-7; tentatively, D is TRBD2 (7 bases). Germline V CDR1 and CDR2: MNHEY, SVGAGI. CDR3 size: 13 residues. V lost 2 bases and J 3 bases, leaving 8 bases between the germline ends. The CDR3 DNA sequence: TGTGCCAGCAGTTACAGGGGGGGCTACGAGCAGTACTTC. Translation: CASSYRGGYEQYF.

CDR3 loop: CSAIDRGSGGYTF. In nucleotides, the CDR3 is TGCAGTGCTATAGACAGGGGATCGGGAGGCTACACCTTC. The chain recombines TRBV20-1 with TRBJ1-2; TRBD1 agrees at 8 bases. The CDR3 has 13 residues. Germline V lookup: CDR1 DFQATT, CDR2 SNEGSKA (reference sequence). The V gene end was trimmed by 4 bases and the J gene end by 8 bases; junction bases not matched to a gene: 9.

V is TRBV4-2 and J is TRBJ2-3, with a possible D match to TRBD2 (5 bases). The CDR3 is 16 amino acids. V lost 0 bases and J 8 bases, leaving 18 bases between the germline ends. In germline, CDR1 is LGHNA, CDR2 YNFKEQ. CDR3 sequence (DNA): TGTGCCAGCAGCCAAGAGAAAAGAAGAGGTCGGGGTACGCAGTATTTT. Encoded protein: CASSQEKRRGRGTQYF.

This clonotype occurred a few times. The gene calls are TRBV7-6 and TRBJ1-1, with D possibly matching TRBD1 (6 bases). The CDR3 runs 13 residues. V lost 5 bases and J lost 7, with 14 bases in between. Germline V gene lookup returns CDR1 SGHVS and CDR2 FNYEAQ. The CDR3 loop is CASSQGGAVEAFF. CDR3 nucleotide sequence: TGTGCCAGCAGCCAAGGGGGGGCGGTTGAAGCTTTCTTT.

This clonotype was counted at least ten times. The CDR3 sequence: CASSPHTDTQYF. Written as DNA, the CDR3 is TGTGCCAGCAGCCCACACACAGATACGCAGTATTTT. This sequence joins TRBV7-9 and TRBJ2-3; unclear D gene. From germline, CDR1 is SEHNR and CDR2 FQNEAQ (reference sequence). The CDR3 has 12 amino acids. V lost 5 bases and J lost 2, with 5 bases in between. The variable domain in full, completed from reference TRBV7-9 and TRBJ2-3, reads DTGVSQNPRHKITKRGQNVTFRCDPISEHNRLYWYRQTLGQGPEFLTYFQNEAQLEKSRLLSDRFSAERPKGSFSTLEIQRTEQGDSAMYLCASSPHTDTQYFGPGTRLTVL.

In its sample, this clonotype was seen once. Here the CDR3 reads CATSDPQGYSPLHF. CDR3 DNA: TGTGCCACCAGTGATCCCCAGGGATATTCACCCCTCCACTTT. The chain carries TRBV24-1 and TRBJ1-6; tentative D call: TRBD1 (5 bases). V dropped 3 bases and J dropped 8 bases, with 10 bases sitting between them. Germline lookup yields CDR1 KGHDR and CDR2 SFDVKD. The length of the CDR3 is 14 residues.

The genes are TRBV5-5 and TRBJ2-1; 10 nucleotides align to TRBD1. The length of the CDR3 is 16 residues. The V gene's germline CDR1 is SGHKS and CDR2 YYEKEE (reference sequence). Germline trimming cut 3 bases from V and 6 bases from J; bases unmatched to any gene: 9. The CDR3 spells CASSSLGTGVGNEQFF. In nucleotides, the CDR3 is TGTGCCAGCAGCTCTCTCGGGACAGGGGTGGGCAATGAGCAGTTCTTC.

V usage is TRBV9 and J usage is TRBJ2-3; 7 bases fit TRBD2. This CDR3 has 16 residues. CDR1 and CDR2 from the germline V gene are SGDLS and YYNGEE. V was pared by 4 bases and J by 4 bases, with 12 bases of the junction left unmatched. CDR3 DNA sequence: TGTGCCAGCAGCACGAGAGCGGGAATGGATCCAGATACGCAGTATTTT. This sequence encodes CASSTRAGMDPDTQYF. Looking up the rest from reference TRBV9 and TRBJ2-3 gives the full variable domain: DSGVTQTPKHLITATGQRVTLRCSPRSGDLSVYWYQQSLDQGLQFLIQYYNGEERAKGNILERFSAQQFPDLHSELNLSSLELGDSALYFCASSTRAGMDPDTQYFGPGTRLTVL.

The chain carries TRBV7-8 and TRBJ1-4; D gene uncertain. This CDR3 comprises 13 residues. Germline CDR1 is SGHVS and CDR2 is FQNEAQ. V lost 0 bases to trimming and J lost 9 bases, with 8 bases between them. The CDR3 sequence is CASSLAPGQKLFF. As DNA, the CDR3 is TGTGCCAGCAGCTTAGCCCCTGGTCAAAAACTGTTTTTT.

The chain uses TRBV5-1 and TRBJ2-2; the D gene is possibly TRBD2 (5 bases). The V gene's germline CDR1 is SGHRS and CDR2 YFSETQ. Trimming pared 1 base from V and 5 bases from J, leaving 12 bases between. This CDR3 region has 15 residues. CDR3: CASSLPPGTTGELFF. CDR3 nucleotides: TGCGCCAGCAGCTTGCCTCCGGGAACAACCGGGGAGCTGTTTTTT.

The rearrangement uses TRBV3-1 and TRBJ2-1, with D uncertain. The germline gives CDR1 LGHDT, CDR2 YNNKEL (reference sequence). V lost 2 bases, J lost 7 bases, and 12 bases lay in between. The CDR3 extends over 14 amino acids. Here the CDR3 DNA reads TGTGCCAGCAGCCAACTTAGAAGCTCTAATGAGCAGTTCTTC. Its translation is CASSQLRSSNEQFF.

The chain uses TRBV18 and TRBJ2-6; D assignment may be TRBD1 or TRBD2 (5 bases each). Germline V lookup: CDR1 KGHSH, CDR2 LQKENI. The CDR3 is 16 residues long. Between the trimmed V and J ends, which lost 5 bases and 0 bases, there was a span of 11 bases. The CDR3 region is CASSSGAHSGANVLTF. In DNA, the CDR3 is TGTGCCAGCTCATCCGGGGCTCACTCTGGGGCCAACGTCCTGACTTTC.

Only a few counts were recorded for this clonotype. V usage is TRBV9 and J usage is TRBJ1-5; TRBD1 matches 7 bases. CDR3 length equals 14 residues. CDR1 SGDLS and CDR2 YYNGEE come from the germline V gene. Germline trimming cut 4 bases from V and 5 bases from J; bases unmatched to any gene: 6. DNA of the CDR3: TGTGCCAGCAGCTCAGGGGGGATCGATCAGCCCCAGCATTTT. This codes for CASSSGGIDQPQHF.

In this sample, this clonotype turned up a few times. The CDR3: CASSFRGRESYEQYF. For the CDR3, the DNA is TGTGCCAGCAGTTTCCGGGGCCGAGAGTCCTACGAGCAGTACTTC. J is TRBJ2-7 and V is TRBV12-3 or TRBV12-4; D might be TRBD1 or TRBD2, each matching 5 bases. Between the trimmed V and J ends, which lost 3 bases and 1 base, there was a span of 13 bases. The CDR3 contains 15 residues.

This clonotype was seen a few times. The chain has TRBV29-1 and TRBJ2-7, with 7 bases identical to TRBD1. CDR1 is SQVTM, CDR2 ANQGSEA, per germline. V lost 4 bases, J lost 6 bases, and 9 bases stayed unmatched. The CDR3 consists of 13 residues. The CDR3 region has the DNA TGCAGCGTTGTGAGGGGGCGCTTCGGCGAGCAGTACTTC. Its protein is CSVVRGRFGEQYF.

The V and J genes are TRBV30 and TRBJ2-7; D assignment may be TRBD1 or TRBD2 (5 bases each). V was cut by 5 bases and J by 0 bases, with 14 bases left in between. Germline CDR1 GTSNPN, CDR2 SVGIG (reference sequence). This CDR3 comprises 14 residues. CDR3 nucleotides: TGTGCCTGGTCTGGGACGGCGAGCTCCTACGAGCAGTACTTC. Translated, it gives CAWSGTASSYEQYF.

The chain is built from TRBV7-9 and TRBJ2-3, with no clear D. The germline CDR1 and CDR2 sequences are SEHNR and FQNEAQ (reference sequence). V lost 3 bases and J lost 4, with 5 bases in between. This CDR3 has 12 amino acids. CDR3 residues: CASSLQPDTQYF. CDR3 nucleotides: TGTGCCAGCAGCTTGCAGCCAGATACGCAGTATTTT. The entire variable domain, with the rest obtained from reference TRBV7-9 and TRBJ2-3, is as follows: DTGVSQNPRHKITKRGQNVTFRCDPISEHNRLYWYRQTLGQGPEFLTYFQNEAQLEKSRLLSDRFSAERPKGSFSTLEIQRTEQGDSAMYLCASSLQPDTQYFGPGTRLTVL.

DNA of the CDR3: TGTGCCAGCAGCCAAGGAGCGAAGCAGTTCTTC. This gives the protein CASSQGAKQFF. The chain uses TRBV12-3 or TRBV12-4 and TRBJ2-1; no reliable D call. V was shortened by 6 bases and J by 11 bases, with 11 bases between the two germline ends. The CDR3 is 11 residues long.

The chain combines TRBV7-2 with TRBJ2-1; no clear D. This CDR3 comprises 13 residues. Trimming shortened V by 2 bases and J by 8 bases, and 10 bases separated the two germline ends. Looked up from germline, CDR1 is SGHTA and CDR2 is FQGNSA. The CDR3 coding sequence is TGTGCCAGCAGCTTATCCACGTCGGATGAGCAGTTCTTC. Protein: CASSLSTSDEQFF.